This T cell receptor (beta chain) originates from a study of cytomegalovirus exposure and HLA in healthy donors. General study findings and limits: The study reported that TCR beta sequences accurately predicted HLA-A and HLA-B alleles in most subjects. Presence/absence results assume similar sequencing depth per donor, which may not hold. Association of a missense DCLRE1C variant with TCR beta V- and J-gene trimming was reported in a later analysis.

Concerning this clone itself: The antigen is not known.

CDR1 is LNHDA and CDR2 is SQIVND in the germline V gene (reference sequence). The length of the CDR3 is 15 residues. With 1 base clipped from V and 5 bases from J, the junction kept 4 bases outside the gene matches. It was with 60 Vbeta and 13 Jbeta primers that the PCR ran. Clones were read by immunoSEQ multiplex PCR, and TCRdb kept only the in-frame ones, dropping some. The specimen's table records over 110,000 clones. Each donor was healthy, and each was a bone marrow donor. The chain combines TRBV19 with TRBJ1-4, with 7 bases fitting TRBD1. The receptor comes from a male donor in good health and CMV-seronegative. Specimen: PBMCs. CDR3 loop: CASSIVQGSNEKLFF. The CDR3 region has the DNA TGTGCCAGTAGTATAGTACAGGGGTCGAATGAAAAACTGTTTTTT.